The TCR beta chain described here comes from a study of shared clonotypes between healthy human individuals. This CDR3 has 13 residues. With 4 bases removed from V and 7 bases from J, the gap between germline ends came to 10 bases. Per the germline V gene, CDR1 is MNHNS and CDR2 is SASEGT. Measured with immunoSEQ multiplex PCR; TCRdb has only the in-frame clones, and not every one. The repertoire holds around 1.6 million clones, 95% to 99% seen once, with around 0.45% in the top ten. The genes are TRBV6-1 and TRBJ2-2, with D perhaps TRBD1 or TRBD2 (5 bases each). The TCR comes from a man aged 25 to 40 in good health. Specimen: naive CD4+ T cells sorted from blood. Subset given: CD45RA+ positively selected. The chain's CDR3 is CASSGSGGGELFF. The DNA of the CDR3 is TGTGCCAGCAGTGGCAGTGGGGGCGGGGAGCTGTTTTTT.